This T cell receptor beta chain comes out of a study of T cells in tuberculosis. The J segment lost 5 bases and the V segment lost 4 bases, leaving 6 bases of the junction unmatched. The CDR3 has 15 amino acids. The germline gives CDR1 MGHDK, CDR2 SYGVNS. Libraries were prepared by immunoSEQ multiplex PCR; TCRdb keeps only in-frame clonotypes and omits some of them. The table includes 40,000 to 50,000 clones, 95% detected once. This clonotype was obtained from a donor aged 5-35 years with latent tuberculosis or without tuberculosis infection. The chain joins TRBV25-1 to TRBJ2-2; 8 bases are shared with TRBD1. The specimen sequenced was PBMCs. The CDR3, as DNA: TGTGCCAGCAGTGCCGAAAGACAGGGGACCGGGGAGCTGTTTTTT. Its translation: CASSAERQGTGELFF.